The 18 T cell receptor beta chains given below trace back to one sample, sequenced in a study of blood T cell repertoires in COVID-19. Assay: immunoSEQ multiplex PCR; the TCRdb copy retains only in-frame clones and omits some. The sample holds 190,000 or so clones, around 87% seen once. Sequences were obtained from peripheral blood. These receptors were collected from a man aged 35-49 years with active or convalescent COVID-19.

V gene TRBV29-1 combines with J gene TRBJ1-1; D ambiguous. The CDR3 has 13 residues. CDR1 SQVTM and CDR2 ANQGSEA come from the germline V gene. V lost 6 bases and J lost 1, with 12 bases in between. The CDR3 nucleotides are TGCAGCGTGAGGAGCTTTACGAACACTGAAGCTTTCTTT. Translating gives CSVRSFTNTEAFF. The whole variable domain, remainder taken from reference TRBV29-1 and TRBJ1-1, is SAVISQKPSRDICQRGTSLTIQCQVDSQVTMMFWYRQQPGQSLTLIATANQGSEATYESGFVIDKFPISRPNLTFSTLTVSNMSPEDSSIYLCSVRSFTNTEAFFGQGTRLTVV.

This clone has only a few counts. This chain connects TRBV28 to TRBJ1-5; the D is unclear. The germline CDR1 and CDR2 sequences are MDHEN and SYDVKM. Trimming took 7 bases from V and 4 from J, leaving 8 bases between them. The CDR3 runs to 12 residues. The CDR3 is CASNVLNQPQHF. The DNA of the CDR3 is TGTGCCAGCAATGTCCTGAATCAGCCCCAGCATTTT.

This clone was recorded a few times. The CDR3 DNA sequence: TGTGCCAGCATCCTAAGAGCGGCAGATACGCAGTATTTT. It encodes CASILRAADTQYF. The chain employs TRBV28 and TRBJ2-3, with TRBD2 as a possible D gene (5 bases). CDR3 size: 13 residues. The V end lost 7 bases, the J end lost 4 bases, and 12 bases lay between the germline ends. Germline V gene sequence: CDR1 MDHEN, CDR2 SYDVKM.

This clone was counted between two and nine times. The chain uses TRBV30 and TRBJ2-7; perhaps TRBD2 as D (5 bases). CDR3 length: 13 residues. V lost 3 bases to trimming and J lost 1 base, with 10 bases between them. CDR1 and CDR2 from the germline V gene are GTSNPN and SVGIG (reference sequence). CDR3 loop: CAWSLGKSYEQYF. CDR3 coding DNA: TGTGCCTGGAGCCTCGGGAAGTCCTACGAGCAGTACTTC.

The J gene is TRBJ2-1, the V gene TRBV9, with D maybe TRBD2 (5 bases). V lost 1 base to trimming and J lost 3 bases, with 11 bases between them. The germline gives CDR1 SGDLS, CDR2 YYNGEE. The CDR3 consists of 15 residues. The CDR3 nucleotides read TGTGCCAGCAGCGTACAACAAGGAGGCTACAATGAGCAGTTCTTC. Encoded protein: CASSVQQGGYNEQFF. The complete variable domain, with remaining parts taken from reference TRBV9 and TRBJ2-1, reads DSGVTQTPKHLITATGQRVTLRCSPRSGDLSVYWYQQSLDQGLQFLIQYYNGEERAKGNILERFSAQQFPDLHSELNLSSLELGDSALYFCASSVQQGGYNEQFFGPGTRLTVL.

The rearrangement links TRBV12-3 or TRBV12-4 to TRBJ1-5; a weak D match, TRBD1 (6 bases). The CDR3 contains 13 residues. The ends were cut back, 3 bases at V and 7 bases at J, with 10 bases in the middle. CDR3 in DNA: TGTGCCAGCAGTTTTGACAGGTTACAGCCCCAGCATTTT. The encoded protein is CASSFDRLQPQHF.

The chain has TRBV12-5 and TRBJ2-5; D perhaps matches TRBD1 (5 bases). There are 16 residues in the CDR3. The germline gives CDR1 LGHNT, CDR2 FRNRAP. V was trimmed by 4 bases and J by 2 bases, leaving 17 bases between them. The CDR3 DNA is TGTGCTAGTGGTTCACTATCTAAGGGGCCTCAAGAGACCCAGTACTTC. Its protein is CASGSLSKGPQETQYF. Looking up the rest from reference TRBV12-5 and TRBJ2-5 gives the full variable domain: DARVTQTPRHKVTEMGQEVTMRCQPILGHNTVFWYRQTMMQGLELLAYFRNRAPLDDSGMPKDRFSAEMPDATLATLKIQPSEPRDSAVYFCASGSLSKGPQETQYFGPGTRLLVL.

The rearrangement joins TRBV30 to TRBJ1-4, with D hard to call. Trimming removed 3 bases at V and 6 bases at J, with 23 bases between. CDR3 length: 17 residues. The germline gives CDR1 GTSNPN, CDR2 SVGIG (reference sequence). CDR3 sequence: CAWRPPDFSLLYEKLFF. The CDR3 DNA is TGTGCCTGGAGGCCTCCGGACTTCAGCCTCCTATATGAAAAACTGTTTTTT.

V is TRBV30 and J is TRBJ1-2, with 7 positions matching TRBD1. V gave up 0 bases and J gave up 4 bases; unmatched junction bases: 2. Germline CDR1 reads GTSNPN; CDR2 reads SVGIG (reference sequence). The CDR3 loop spans 13 amino acids. CDR3 amino acids: CAWSVAGGYGYTF. CDR3 nucleotides: TGTGCCTGGAGTGTAGCAGGGGGCTATGGCTACACCTTC.

The chain employs TRBV28 and TRBJ2-7; D not resolved. This CDR3 spans 17 amino acids. Germline CDR1 and CDR2: MDHEN and SYDVKM. V shed 3 bases and J shed 2 bases, with 20 bases lying between them. CDR3 amino acids: CASSLGPLASPTYEQYF. CDR3 in DNA: TGTGCCAGCAGTTTGGGCCCCTTGGCCTCCCCCACCTACGAGCAGTACTTC.

The chain combines TRBV6-5 with TRBJ2-7; 9 bases line up with TRBD1. The V segment lost 6 bases and the J segment 4 bases; nucleotides outside the gene matches: 10. The germline V gene encodes CDR1 MNHEY and CDR2 SVGAGI. This CDR3 has 15 residues. DNA for the CDR3: TGTGCCAGCAGCTGGGACAGGGAGGACGGGTACGAGCAGTACTTC. Translation gives CASSWDREDGYEQYF.

This clone came up a few times. The chain uses TRBV7-9 and TRBJ1-2; possible D gene TRBD1, 5 bases. Germline V gene data show CDR1 as SEHNR and CDR2 as FQNEAQ (reference sequence). Between the trimmed V and J ends, which lost 7 bases and 5 bases, there was a span of 17 bases. CDR3 size: 14 residues. This CDR3 is CASTLVGHTYGYTF. DNA for the CDR3: TGTGCCAGCACTCTCGTCGGACATACTTATGGCTACACCTTC.

This chain connects TRBV7-2 to TRBJ2-7; a weak D match, TRBD2 (5 bases). This CDR3 is 14 amino acids long. Per the germline V gene, CDR1 is SGHTA and CDR2 is FQGNSA. With 4 bases removed from V and 0 bases from J, the gap between germline ends came to 10 bases. CDR3 amino acids: CASSYGGDSYEQYF. Here the CDR3 DNA reads TGTGCCAGCAGCTATGGAGGAGACTCCTACGAGCAGTACTTC.

The rearrangement uses TRBV18 and TRBJ1-1, with no clear D. Between the trimmed V and J ends, which lost 5 bases and 4 bases, there was a span of 11 bases. Looked up from germline, CDR1 is KGHSH and CDR2 is LQKENI. The CDR3 loop spans 13 amino acids. The CDR3 DNA is TGTGCCAGCTCAACACTAGAGCGCACTGAAGCTTTCTTT. Translating it yields CASSTLERTEAFF. The whole variable domain, filled in from reference TRBV18 and TRBJ1-1, reads NAGVMQNPRHLVRRRGQEARLRCSPMKGHSHVYWYRQLPEEGLKFMVYLQKENIIDESGMPKERFSAEFPKEGPSILRIQQVVRGDSAAYFCASSTLERTEAFFGQGTRLTVV.

The gene calls are TRBV24-1 and TRBJ2-2; 7 nucleotides match TRBD1. The CDR3 is 17 amino acids. Germline V lookup: CDR1 KGHDR, CDR2 SFDVKD. With 4 bases clipped from V and 7 bases from J, the junction kept 14 bases outside the gene matches. The CDR3 DNA follows: TGTGCCACCAGTGACTCGTACGACACAGGGGTGGGCGGGGAGCTGTTTTTT. This translates into CATSDSYDTGVGGELFF.

The chain carries TRBV7-9 and TRBJ1-4, with 9 bases matching TRBD1. Per germline, CDR1 SEHNR and CDR2 FQNEAQ (reference sequence). Germline trimming cut 3 bases from V and 8 bases from J; bases unmatched to any gene: 4. CDR3 length: 14 residues. CDR3 region: CASSLGTGLEKLFF. Here the CDR3 DNA reads TGTGCCAGCAGCTTGGGGACAGGGTTAGAAAAACTGTTTTTT.

This clone was observed once. The V and J genes are TRBV18 and TRBJ1-1, with TRBD1 as a possible D gene (6 bases). Trimming removed 3 bases at V and 4 bases at J, with 12 bases between. The CDR3 has 14 amino acids. Germline V lookup: CDR1 KGHSH, CDR2 LQKENI. Written as DNA, the CDR3 is TGTGCCAGCTCACCGAGGACAGCCGGCACTGAAGCTTTCTTT. Protein product: CASSPRTAGTEAFF.

The rearrangement uses TRBV4-1 and TRBJ1-5, with TRBD1 identical over 10 bases. This CDR3 region has 18 residues. With V trimmed by 0 bases and J by 0 bases, 5 bases remained unmatched. Germline V lookup: CDR1 MGHRA, CDR2 YSYEKL. DNA for the CDR3: TGCGCCAGCAGCCAAGAAGGGACAGGGGCATATAGCAATCAGCCCCAGCATTTT. It specifies CASSQEGTGAYSNQPQHF.